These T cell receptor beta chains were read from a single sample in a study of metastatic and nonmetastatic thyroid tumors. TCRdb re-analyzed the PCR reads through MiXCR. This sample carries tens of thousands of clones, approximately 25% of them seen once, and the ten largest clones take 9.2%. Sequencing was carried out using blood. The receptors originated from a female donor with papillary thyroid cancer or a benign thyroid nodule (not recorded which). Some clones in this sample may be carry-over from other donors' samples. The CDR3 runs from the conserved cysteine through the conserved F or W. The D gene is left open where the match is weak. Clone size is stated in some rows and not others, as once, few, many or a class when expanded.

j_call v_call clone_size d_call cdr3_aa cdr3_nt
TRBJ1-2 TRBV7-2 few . CASGSRYGYTF TGTGCCAGCGGGTCTCGCTATGGCTACACCTTC
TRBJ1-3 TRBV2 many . CASSEVPRNTIYF TGTGCCAGCAGTGAAGTGCCGAGAAACACCATATATTTT
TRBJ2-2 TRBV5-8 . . CASSFRYTGELFF TGTGCCAGCAGCTTTAGGTACACCGGCGAGCTGTTTTTT
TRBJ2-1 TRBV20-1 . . CSARYPRAQFEQFF TGCAGTGCTAGATATCCCCGGGCCCAGTTTGAGCAGTTCTTC
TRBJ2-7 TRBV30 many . CAWSVPGGPREQYF TGTGCCTGGAGTGTACCCGGAGGGCCCCGCGAGCAGTACTTC
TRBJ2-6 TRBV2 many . CASSEGNSPSGANVLTF TGTGCCAGCTCCGAAGGGAATAGTCCTTCTGGGGCCAACGTCCTGACTTTC
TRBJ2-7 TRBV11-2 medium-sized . CASSLDKAPPYEQYF TGTGCCAGCAGCTTAGACAAGGCACCTCCCTACGAGCAGTACTTC
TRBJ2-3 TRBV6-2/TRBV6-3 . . CASSYETQFADTQYF TGTGCCAGCAGTTACGAAACACAATTCGCAGATACGCAGTATTTT
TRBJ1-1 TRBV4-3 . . CASSQGVRATNTEAFF TGCGCCAGCAGCCAGGGAGTCCGGGCCACGAACACTGAAGCTTTCTTT
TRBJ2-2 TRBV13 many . CASSLALKNTGELFF TGTGCCAGCAGCTTAGCCCTCAAAAACACCGGGGAGCTGTTTTTT
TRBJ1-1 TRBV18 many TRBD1 CASSLQGTATEAFF TGTGCCAGCTCACTGCAAGGGACAGCCACTGAAGCTTTCTTT
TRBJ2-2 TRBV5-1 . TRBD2 CASSFASGLNTGELFF TGCGCCAGCAGCTTCGCTAGCGGATTGAACACCGGGGAGTTATTTTTT
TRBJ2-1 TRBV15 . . CATRRRISEQFF TGTGCCACCAGAAGAAGGATCTCCGAGCAGTTCTTC
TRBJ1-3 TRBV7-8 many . CASSLEAPTVPLGNTIYF TGTGCCAGCAGCTTAGAAGCTCCAACAGTTCCTCTGGGAAACACCATATATTTT
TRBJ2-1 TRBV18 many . CASSPSLGAGEYNEQFF TGTGCCAGCTCACCCTCCTTGGGGGCGGGAGAATACAATGAGCAGTTCTTC
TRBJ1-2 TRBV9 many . CASSPGTLGRYGYTF TGTGCCAGCAGCCCCGGGACACTAGGAAGATACGGCTACACCTTC
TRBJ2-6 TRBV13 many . CASSFLGSGANVLTF TGTGCCAGCAGCTTCTTAGGCTCTGGGGCCAACGTCCTGACTTTC
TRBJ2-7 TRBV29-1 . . CSSDPGTSVYEQYF TGCAGCTCCGACCCCGGGACAAGCGTCTACGAGCAGTACTTC
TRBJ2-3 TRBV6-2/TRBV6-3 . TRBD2 CASSRTSGTDTQYF TGTGCCAGCAGTAGGACTAGCGGTACAGATACGCAGTATTTT
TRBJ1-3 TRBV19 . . CASSVGDRYF TGTGCCAGTAGTGTAGGAGACCGGTATTTT
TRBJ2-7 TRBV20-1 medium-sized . CSAAVGQGYEQYF TGCAGTGCCGCAGTGGGACAAGGCTACGAGCAGTACTTC
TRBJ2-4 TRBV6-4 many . CASSDGGKNIQYF TGTGCCAGCAGTGACGGGGGAAAAAACATTCAGTACTTC
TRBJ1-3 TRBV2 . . CAIRAGVLTGNTIYF TGTGCCATCAGGGCAGGGGTGTTGACTGGAAACACCATATATTTT
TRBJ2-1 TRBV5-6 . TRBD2 CASSLFTGGTYVQFF TGTGCCAGCAGCTTGTTCACGGGAGGGACCTACGTGCAGTTCTTC
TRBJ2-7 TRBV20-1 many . CSARESYEQYF TGCAGTGCTAGAGAGAGCTACGAGCAGTACTTC
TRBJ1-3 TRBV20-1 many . CSALDYFSGNTIYF TGCAGTGCTCTAGACTATTTCTCTGGAAACACCATATATTTT
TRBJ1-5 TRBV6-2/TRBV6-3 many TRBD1 CASRDRGPNQPQHF TGTGCCAGCCGCGACAGGGGGCCCAATCAGCCCCAGCATTTT
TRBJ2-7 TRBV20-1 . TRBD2 CSASKSLTSGHEQYF TGCAGTGCGTCAAAAAGTCTGACTAGCGGCCACGAGCAGTACTTC
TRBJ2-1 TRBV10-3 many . CAISEASSYNEQFF TGTGCCATCAGTGAAGCGAGCTCCTACAATGAGCAGTTCTTC